This is a list of T cell receptor beta chains from one sample in a study of human T cells and chemical hapten exposure. Via MiXCR, TCRdb re-called the RACE reads, giving one row per CDR3 protein. The sample has around 190,000 distinct CDR3 sequences, around 24% seen once; the top ten hold about 7%. The sample was whole blood, taken in connection with sensitization to the hapten diphenylcyclopropenone (DPC). The source is a woman between 50 and 59 years old with alopecia areata. Some clones in this sample may be carry-over from other donors' samples. Each CDR3 is given with its conserved first and last residue. D genes are given only for firm matches. Not all rows give a size; the values are once, few, many and, for expanded clones, a class.

TRBD1	-	TRBJ2-6	TRBV7-8	TGTGCCAGCAGCGTGAGGAGCCCCCGGGACAGGGGGCCTGGGGCCAACGTCCTGACTTTC	CASSVRSPRDRGPGANVLTF
-	-	TRBJ2-7	TRBV5-5	TGTGCCAGCAGCTTCCCGCTTAAGAGGGGATTCGAGCAGTACTTC	CASSFPLKRGFEQYF
-	-	TRBJ1-5	TRBV5-1	TGCGCCAGCAGCTTGGGCCAGGGGTCTCAGCCCCAGCATTTT	CASSLGQGSQPQHF
-	few	TRBJ2-2	TRBV2	TGTGCCAGCAGTTGGACGCAAGTCGACAACACCGGGGAGCTGTTTTTT	CASSWTQVDNTGELFF
TRBD1	few	TRBJ2-2	TRBV7-8	TGTGCCAGCAGCTTAGACCCAGGGGGCCCCGCGAACACCGGGGAGCTGTTTTTT	CASSLDPGGPANTGELFF
-	-	TRBJ1-3	TRBV20-1	TGCAGTGCTATACGTCCCGGGAGAGGAAACACCATATATTTT	CSAIRPGRGNTIYF
TRBD2	few	TRBJ2-1	TRBV20-1	TGCAGTGCTGCCATAGCGGGAGGTTACAATGAGCAGTTCTTC	CSAAIAGGYNEQFF
TRBD1	-	TRBJ1-5	TRBV7-9	TGTGCCAGCAGCTTCGGGGCCGGGACAGGGAATCAGCCCCAGCATTTT	CASSFGAGTGNQPQHF
TRBD1	-	TRBJ2-7	TRBV20-1	TGCAGTGCCCCGGGACAGGCCTCCTACGAGCAGTACTTC	CSAPGQASYEQYF
TRBD1	-	TRBJ1-2	TRBV30	TGTGCCTGGAGTATAACAGGGGTAGGGTATGGCTACACCTTC	CAWSITGVGYGYTF
-	-	TRBJ2-5	TRBV2	TGTGCCAGCAGTGTTTTGCGGGTCCAAGAGACCCAGTACTTC	CASSVLRVQETQYF
-	-	TRBJ2-1	TRBV20-1	TGCAGTGCTAGAGATATCGGGAGAGTCATCAATGAGCAGTTCTTC	CSARDIGRVINEQFF
TRBD1	-	TRBJ1-2	TRBV20-1	TGCAGTGCTAGATTCCCCAGGGGGCAAGATTATGGCTACACCTTC	CSARFPRGQDYGYTF
TRBD1	few	TRBJ1-2	TRBV9	TGTGCCAGCGGGAAGGACAGGGAATATGGCTACACCTTC	CASGKDREYGYTF
-	few	TRBJ1-1	TRBV30	TGTGCCTGGATGAGGGAGGCGGACGGGGAAGCTTTCTTT	CAWMREADGEAFF
-	-	TRBJ1-1	TRBV4-1	TGCGCCAGCAGCCAAGATCTCATCCCGCAGTTGGACACTGAAGCTTTCTTT	CASSQDLIPQLDTEAFF
-	-	TRBJ1-1	TRBV5-1	TGCGCCAGCAGTTCCTTCGGTGGGCAACCTGAAGCTTTCTTT	CASSSFGGQPEAFF
-	-	TRBJ2-1	TRBV6-1	TGTGCCAGCATCCCGACAGTCTACAATGAGCAGTTCTTC	CASIPTVYNEQFF
-	few	TRBJ2-2	TRBV7-9	TGTGCCAGCAGCTTAGATGGGTCGACCGGGGAGCTGTTTTTT	CASSLDGSTGELFF
TRBD2	-	TRBJ2-7	TRBV7-8	TGTGCCAGCAGCTCCTATCGTTCAACTAGCGGCTCCTACGAGCAGTACTTC	CASSSYRSTSGSYEQYF
-	-	TRBJ2-3	TRBV2	TGTGCCAGCAGTGGATTGTGGGGGATGAGGGTCACAGATACGCAGTATTTT	CASSGLWGMRVTDTQYF
TRBD1	few	TRBJ2-7	TRBV29-1	TGCAGCGTTGAGGGGGCATACGACAGGGGCGAGCAGTACTTC	CSVEGAYDRGEQYF